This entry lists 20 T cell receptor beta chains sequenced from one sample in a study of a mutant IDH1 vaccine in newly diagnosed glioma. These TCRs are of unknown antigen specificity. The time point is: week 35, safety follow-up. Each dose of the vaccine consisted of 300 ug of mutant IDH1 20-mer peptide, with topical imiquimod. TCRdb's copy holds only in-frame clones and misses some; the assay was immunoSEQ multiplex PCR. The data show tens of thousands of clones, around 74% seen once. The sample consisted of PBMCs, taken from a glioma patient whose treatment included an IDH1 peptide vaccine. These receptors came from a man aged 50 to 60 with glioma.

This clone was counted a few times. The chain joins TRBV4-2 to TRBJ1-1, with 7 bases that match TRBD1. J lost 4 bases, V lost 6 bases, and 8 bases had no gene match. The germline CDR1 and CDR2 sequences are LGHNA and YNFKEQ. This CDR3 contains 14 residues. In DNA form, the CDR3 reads TGTGCCAGCAGTCGAGACAGGGAGGGCACTGAAGCTTTCTTT. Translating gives CASSRDREGTEAFF.

In nucleotides, the CDR3 is TGTGCCAGCACCGGGACAGGGAGGCTCTATGGCTACACCTTC. Protein: CASTGTGRLYGYTF. V and J are TRBV6-5 and TRBJ1-2, with 9 bases lining up with TRBD1. Per germline, CDR1 MNHEY and CDR2 SVGAGI. The CDR3 runs to 14 residues. V trimming: 7 bases; J trimming: 4 bases; junction bases outside the gene matches: 7.

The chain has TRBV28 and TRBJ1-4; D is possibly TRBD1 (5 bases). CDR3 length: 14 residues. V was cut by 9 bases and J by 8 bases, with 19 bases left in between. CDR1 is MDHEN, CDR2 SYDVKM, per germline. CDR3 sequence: CASSRGGLGEKLFF. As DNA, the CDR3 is TGTGCCAGTTCTCGGGGCGGTTTAGGGGAAAAACTGTTTTTT.

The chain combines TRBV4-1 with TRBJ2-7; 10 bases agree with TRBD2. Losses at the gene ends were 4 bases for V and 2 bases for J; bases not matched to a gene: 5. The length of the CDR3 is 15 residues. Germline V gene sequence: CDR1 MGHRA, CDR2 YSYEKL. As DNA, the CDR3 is TGCGCCAGCAGCCCTCTAGCGGGGGACACCTACGAGCAGTACTTC. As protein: CASSPLAGDTYEQYF.

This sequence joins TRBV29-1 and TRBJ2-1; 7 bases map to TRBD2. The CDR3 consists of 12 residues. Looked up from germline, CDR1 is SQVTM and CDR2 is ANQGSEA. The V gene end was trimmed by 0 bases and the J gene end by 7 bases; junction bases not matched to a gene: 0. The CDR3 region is CSVEEGGNEQFF. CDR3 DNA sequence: TGCAGCGTTGAAGAGGGAGGGAATGAGCAGTTCTTC.

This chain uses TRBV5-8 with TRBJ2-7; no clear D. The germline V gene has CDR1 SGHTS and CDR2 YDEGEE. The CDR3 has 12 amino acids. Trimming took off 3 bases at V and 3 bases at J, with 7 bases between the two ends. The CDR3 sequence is CASSWVSYEQYF. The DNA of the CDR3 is TGTGCCAGCAGCTGGGTCAGCTACGAGCAGTACTTC.

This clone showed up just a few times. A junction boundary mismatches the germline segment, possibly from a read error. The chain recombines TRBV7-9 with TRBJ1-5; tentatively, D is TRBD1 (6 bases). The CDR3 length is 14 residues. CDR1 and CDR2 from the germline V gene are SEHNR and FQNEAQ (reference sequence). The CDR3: CASSLGTYGQLQHF. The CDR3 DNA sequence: TGTGCCAGCAGCTTAGGCACCTATGGACAGCTCCAGCATTTT.

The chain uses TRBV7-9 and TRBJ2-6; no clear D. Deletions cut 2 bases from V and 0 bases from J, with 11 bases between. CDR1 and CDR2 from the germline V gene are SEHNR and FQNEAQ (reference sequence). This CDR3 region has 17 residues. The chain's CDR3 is CASSLTIQLSGANVLTF. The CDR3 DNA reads TGTGCCAGCAGCTTAACCATACAGCTCTCTGGGGCCAACGTCCTGACTTTC.

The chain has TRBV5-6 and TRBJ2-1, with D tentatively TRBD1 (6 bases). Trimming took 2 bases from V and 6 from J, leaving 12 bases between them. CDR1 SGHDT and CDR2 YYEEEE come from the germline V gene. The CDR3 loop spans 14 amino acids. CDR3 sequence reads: CASSFPQGRNEQFF. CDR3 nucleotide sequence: TGTGCCAGCAGCTTCCCACAGGGCCGCAATGAGCAGTTCTTC.

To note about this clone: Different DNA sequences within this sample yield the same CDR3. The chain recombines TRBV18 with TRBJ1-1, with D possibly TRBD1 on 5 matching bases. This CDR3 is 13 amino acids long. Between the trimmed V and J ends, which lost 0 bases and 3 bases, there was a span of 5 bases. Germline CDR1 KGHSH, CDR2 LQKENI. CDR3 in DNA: TGTGCCAGCTCACCACCAGGGGACACTGAAGCTTTCTTT. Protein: CASSPPGDTEAFF.

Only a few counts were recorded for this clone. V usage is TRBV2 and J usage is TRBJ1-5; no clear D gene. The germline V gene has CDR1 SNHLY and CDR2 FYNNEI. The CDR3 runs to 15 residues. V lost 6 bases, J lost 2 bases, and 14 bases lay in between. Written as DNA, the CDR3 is TGTGCCAGCAGGATAACGGTGGAGGGCAATCAGCCCCAGCATTTT. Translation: CASRITVEGNQPQHF.

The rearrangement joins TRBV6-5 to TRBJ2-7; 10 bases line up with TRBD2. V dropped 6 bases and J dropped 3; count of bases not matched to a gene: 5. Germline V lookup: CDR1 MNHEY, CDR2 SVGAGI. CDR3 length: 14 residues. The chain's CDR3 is CASSASGGVYEQYF. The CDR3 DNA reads TGTGCCAGCAGCGCTAGCGGGGGTGTCTACGAGCAGTACTTC.

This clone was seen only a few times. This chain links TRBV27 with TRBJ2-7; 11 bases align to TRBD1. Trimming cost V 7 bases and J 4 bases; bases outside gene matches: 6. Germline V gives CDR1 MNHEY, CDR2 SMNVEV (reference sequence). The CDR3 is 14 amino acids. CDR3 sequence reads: CASTPGTGGYEQYF. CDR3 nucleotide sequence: TGTGCCAGCACACCCGGGACAGGGGGTTACGAGCAGTACTTC.

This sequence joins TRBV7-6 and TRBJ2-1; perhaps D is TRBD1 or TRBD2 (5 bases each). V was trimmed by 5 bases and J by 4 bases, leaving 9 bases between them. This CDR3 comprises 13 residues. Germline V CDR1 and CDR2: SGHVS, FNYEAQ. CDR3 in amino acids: CASSRGEYNEQFF. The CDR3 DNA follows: TGTGCCAGCAGCCGAGGGGAGTACAATGAGCAGTTCTTC.

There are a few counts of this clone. The CDR3, as DNA: TGTGCCTGCCGACAGTATGTCCAGACTGAAGCTTTCTTT. This translates into CACRQYVQTEAFF. The rearrangement links TRBV30 to TRBJ1-1; perhaps TRBD1 as D (5 bases). The CDR3 is 13 amino acids. Trimming removed 6 bases from V and 5 bases from J, with 16 bases in between. Looked up from germline, CDR1 is GTSNPN and CDR2 is SVGIG (reference sequence).

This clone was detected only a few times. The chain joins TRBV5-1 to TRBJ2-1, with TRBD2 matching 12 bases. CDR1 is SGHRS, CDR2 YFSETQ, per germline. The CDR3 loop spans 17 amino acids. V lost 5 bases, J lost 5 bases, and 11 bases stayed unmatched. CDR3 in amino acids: CASSPSLAGGPNNEQFF. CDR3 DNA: TGCGCCAGCAGTCCCTCCCTAGCGGGGGGGCCGAACAATGAGCAGTTCTTC.

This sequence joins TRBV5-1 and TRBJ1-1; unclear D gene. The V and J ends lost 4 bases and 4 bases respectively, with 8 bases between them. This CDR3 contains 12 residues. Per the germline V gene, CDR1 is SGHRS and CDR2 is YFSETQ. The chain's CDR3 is CASSRVGTEAFF. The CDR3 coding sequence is TGCGCCAGCAGCAGGGTAGGCACTGAAGCTTTCTTT.

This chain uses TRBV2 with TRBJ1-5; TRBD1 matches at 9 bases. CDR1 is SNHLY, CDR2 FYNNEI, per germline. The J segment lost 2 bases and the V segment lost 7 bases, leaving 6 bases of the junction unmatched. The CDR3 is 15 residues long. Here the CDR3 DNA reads TGTGCCAGCACTCAGGACAGGGGAGGCAATCAGCCCCAGCATTTT. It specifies CASTQDRGGNQPQHF.

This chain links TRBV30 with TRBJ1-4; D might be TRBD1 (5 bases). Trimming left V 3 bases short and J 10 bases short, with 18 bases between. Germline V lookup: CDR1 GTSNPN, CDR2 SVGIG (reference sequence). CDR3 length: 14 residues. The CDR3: CAWREGRALGKLFF. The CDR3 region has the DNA TGTGCCTGGAGGGAGGGGAGGGCCTTGGGAAAACTGTTTTTT.

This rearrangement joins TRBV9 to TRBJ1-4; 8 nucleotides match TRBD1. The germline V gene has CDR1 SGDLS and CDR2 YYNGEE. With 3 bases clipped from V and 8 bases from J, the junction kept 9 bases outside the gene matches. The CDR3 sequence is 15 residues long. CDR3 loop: CASSASDRASEKLFF. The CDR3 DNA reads TGTGCCAGCAGCGCCTCGGACAGGGCGTCCGAAAAACTGTTTTTT.